This T cell receptor beta chain was recorded in a study of shared T cell receptors in the human thymus. The table came from immunoSEQ multiplex PCR; TCRdb's copy has only in-frame clones and leaves some out. The sample consists of roughly 710,000 clones, approximately 85% of them appearing once. Germline CDR1 and CDR2: SGDLS and YYNGEE. The CDR3 consists of 12 residues. Trimming shortened V by 2 bases and J by 5 bases, and 6 bases separated the two germline ends. Separately, the same data were catalogued under a study of human thymus T cells. That source reports: Related work showed strongly overlapping thymic repertoires across unrelated individuals.

Sequencing used thymocytes. V usage is TRBV9 and J usage is TRBJ2-3; no definite D call. The receptor comes from a girl in the first two years of life with a congenital heart defect. The CDR3 sequence: CASSVCEDTQYF. DNA for the CDR3: TGTGCCAGCAGCGTGTGCGAAGATACGCAGTATTTT.